Detailed here is one T cell receptor beta chain. The antigen is not known. The data originate from a study of CD4 T cells in relation to SARS-CoV-2 and coronaviruses. The overall study: After roughly eleven days of antigen culture, PBMC TCR beta CDR3s were sequenced. Negative control cultures got HIV-1 Nef peptides or no peptide. Whole-study results and caveats: In roughly 60% of donors, memory CD4+ clonotypes crossrecognized SARS-CoV-2 and at least one common cold coronavirus spike.

V lost 4 bases and J 2 bases, leaving 9 bases between the germline ends. The V gene's germline CDR1 is SQVTM and CDR2 ANQGSEA. This CDR3 comprises 12 residues. Here immunoSEQ multiplex PCR was the method, and the copy in TCRdb shows in-frame clones only, minus some. Among tens of thousands of clones, about 71% were seen once, and the ten largest hold around 16%. Unexposed donor CD4+ T cells date from 2011-2018, before the COVID-19 pandemic. The cells were cultured for 9 to 11 days before CD4+ T cells were isolated. Testing used SARS-CoV-2 S/N and four cold-coronavirus spikes on unexposed-donor CD4+ T cells, cells permitting.

The receptor's source is a human donor in good health. Material: CD4+ T cells from PBMCs, cultured in vitro. The rearrangement uses TRBV29-1 and TRBJ2-7, with D perhaps TRBD1 or TRBD2 (5 bases each). The CDR3 DNA reads TGCAGCGTTGTGGGGGAGACCTACGAGCAGTACTTC. Its translation is CSVVGETYEQYF.